This T cell receptor beta chain was observed in a study of vaccination and CD4 T cells after COVID-19. On the study more broadly: Overlapping SARS-CoV-2, HCoV-NL63, HCoV-OC43 and HCoV-229E spike peptides were used to stimulate cells.

An Oncomine TCR Beta short-read assay was used to sequence the DNA from cultured CD4+ T cells. Genomic DNA was isolated from CD4+ T cells that had been cultured. Using its own MiXCR run on the PCR reads, TCRdb lists one record per CDR3 protein. This sample has 25,000 or so distinct CDR3 sequences, with roughly 62% found just once. Treatment denoted: roughly 11-day PBMC culture with coronavirus spike peptide pools or control peptides (ViraFEST assay). IL-2 (about 10 IU/ml) and peptide pools (about 9.4 ug/ml) were added to cultures of some 2.2 million PBMCs per well. V dropped 2 bases and J dropped 8 bases, with 10 bases sitting between them. Germline loops: CDR1 SNHLY, CDR2 FYNNEI. The CDR3 sequence is 14 residues long. Points on this clonotype: The antigen is undetermined.

The receptor comes from a human donor who received a COVID-19 vaccine. Sample: CD4+ T cells from blood, cultured in vitro, taken after SARS-CoV-2 vaccination. The chain recombines TRBV2 with TRBJ1-6; maybe TRBD1 (5 bases). CDR3 amino acids: CASSERDGYSPLHF. CDR3 bases: TGTGCCAGCAGTGAAAGGGACGGGTATTCACCCCTCCACTTT.